One TCR beta chain is described in this entry. Its antigen is unknown. No much larger clone is present one base from it, and per-base qualities are unavailable. The immunoSEQ Assay, a bias-controlled multiplex PCR, was used to amplify TCRbeta CDR3 regions from genomic DNA. As for the original processing: The number of nucleated cells in each sample was estimated from the amplification of reference gene primers within the assay. To quantify the absolute abundance of each unique TCRbeta CDR3 rearrangement, sequence reads were collapsed and filtered. Productive Simpson clonality was computed per sample as the square root of Simpson's diversity index over productive rearrangements. Sourced from immuneACCESS, this table was stored by TCRdb with only in-frame sequences that have V and J called. A share of the clones is absent; for the studies checked, an unresolved V gene accounts for under half, and the remainder has no known explanation. V, J and clone size reflect that table, while D and trimming were determined from the DNA. The sample yields around 430,000 clones; around nine tenths were counted once. Jointly, the top ten make up around 10% of the sample.

CDR1 and CDR2 are drawn from the germline V gene (reference sequence): SEHNR, FQNEAQ. Trimming takes 5 bases from V and 4 bases from J, and the germline ends sit 18 bases apart. The cysteine opens and the phenylalanine closes a CDR3 of 15 amino acids. Just CDR3 DNA is preserved here, 45 bases in frame from base 1. This sample was taken from a study of blood T cell repertoires in COVID-19 (TCRdb year 2020). Study-level background: Samples from collaborators originated in the United States, Italy and Spain and spanned both the acute and convalescent phases of COVID-19. The material from the prospective study consisted of cDNA or gDNA derived from T cells, B-cell-depleted T cells, or PBMCs. Samples were obtained from the ongoing ImmuneRACE study (first 160 participants) and from about 1,300 subjects provided by 6 global collaborators. Subjects who had been exposed to COVID-19, were actively infected with it, or had recovered from it provided the deeply sampled blood TCRbeta repertoires that made up the dataset. The repertoires were made available in a free public database intended to serve as a resource for research on the immune response to SARS-CoV-2. Nearly every sample came with metadata listing a de-identified subject ID, COVID-19 status, age in years and sex. HLA class I and class II types, where available, came from metadata supplied by the sample provider rather than from assay-based typing.

On the study overall, not on this receptor specifically: How much clinical and demographic metadata was included differed by source and by participant, and the metadata was provided uncurated.

Participants in the prospective study were aged roughly 18 to 100 years, lived in more than 20 United States geographic areas, and enrolled through a virtual design. Cohort assignment in the prospective study relied on participant-reported clinical history from a screening survey and a study questionnaire. Recovered participants in ImmuneRACE Cohort 3 were defined by two consecutive negative NP/OP PCR tests, clearance by a healthcare professional, or resolution of symptoms. In the prospective study, whole blood, serum and a nasopharyngeal or oropharyngeal swab were collected from each participant by mobile phlebotomists. Participants in the prospective study had the option to provide additional blood draws and questionnaires over an approximately 2-month period. Before DNA extraction, prospective study blood samples were shipped either frozen or at room temperature.

Sequencing input: PBMCs or T cells enriched from blood (not recorded which). The TCR was taken from a woman in her forties or fifties who had recovered from COVID-19. The chain is made from TRBV7-9 and TRBJ2-7, with TRBD1 perhaps the D gene, on 5 matching bases. The CDR3 protein: CASSNEYRSMYEQYF. The nucleotides are TGTGCCAGCAGCAACGAATACAGGTCGATGTACGAGCAGTACTTC. Here the CDR3 is joined to the reference TRBV7-9 and TRBJ2-7 genes, and the full variable domain is: DTGVSQNPRHKITKRGQNVTFRCDPISEHNRLYWYRQTLGQGPEFLTYFQNEAQLEKSRLLSDRFSAERPKGSFSTLEIQRTEQGDSAMYLCASSNEYRSMYEQYFGPGTRLTVT.